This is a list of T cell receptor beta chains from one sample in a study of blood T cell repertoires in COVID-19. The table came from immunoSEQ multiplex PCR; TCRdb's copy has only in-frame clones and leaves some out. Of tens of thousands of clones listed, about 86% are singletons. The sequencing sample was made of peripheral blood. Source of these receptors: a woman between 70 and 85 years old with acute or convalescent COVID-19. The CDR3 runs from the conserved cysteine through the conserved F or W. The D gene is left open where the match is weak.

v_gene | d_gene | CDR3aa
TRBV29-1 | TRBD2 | CSVKGSSGIGFEQYF
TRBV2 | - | CASSEAGGPLFYEQYF
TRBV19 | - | CASSIEDSKTQYF
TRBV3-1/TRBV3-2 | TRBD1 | CASSLPGTGGYTF
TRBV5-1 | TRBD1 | CASSKTGGNQGDTEAFF
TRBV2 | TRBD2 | CASSEGTSPSTDTQYF
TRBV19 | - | CASRGRGANYGYTF
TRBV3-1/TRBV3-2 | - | CASSHQVVSGTEAFF
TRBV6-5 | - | CASSYSMTAYGYTF
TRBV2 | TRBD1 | CASSERTGGSYEQYF